These T cell receptor beta chains were read from a single sample in a study of OX40 agonist ivuxolimab in advanced cancers. Sequencing was performed with immunoSEQ multiplex PCR; in TCRdb, only in-frame clones are kept and a portion is missing. The sample lists roughly 56,000 clones; about four fifths were seen once. Sequenced here: CD4+ or CD8+ T cells sorted from blood, sampled in a trial of the OX40 agonist ivuxolimab. These TCRs come from an adult with an advanced solid tumor such as melanoma, head and neck, liver or kidney cancer. CDR3s include the opening cysteine and the closing phenylalanine or tryptophan. A D gene is named only where the DNA matches it firmly. Size is omitted from some rows. Given values are once, few, many or a class for expanded clones.

CDR3aa: CASSPNEGYHSPLHF; CDR3nt: TGTGCCAGCTCACCAAACGAGGGATATCATTCACCCCTCCACTTT; abundance: NA; v_gene: TRBV18; j_gene: TRBJ1-6; d_gene: NA
CDR3aa: CASSYAGYEQYF; CDR3nt: TGTGCCAGCAGTTACGCCGGATACGAGCAGTACTTC; abundance: NA; v_gene: TRBV6-6; j_gene: TRBJ2-7; d_gene: NA
CDR3aa: CASSLAPWGYNEQFF; CDR3nt: TGTGCCAGCAGTTTAGCTCCTTGGGGTTACAATGAGCAGTTCTTC; abundance: NA; v_gene: TRBV28; j_gene: TRBJ2-1; d_gene: NA
CDR3aa: CASSIGRRANTEAFF; CDR3nt: TGTGCCAGTAGTATAGGAAGACGGGCGAACACTGAAGCTTTCTTT; abundance: once; v_gene: TRBV19; j_gene: TRBJ1-1; d_gene: NA
CDR3aa: CASSWTDNNEKLFF; CDR3nt: TGCGCCAGCAGCTGGACGGATAATAATGAAAAACTGTTTTTT; abundance: NA; v_gene: TRBV5-1; j_gene: TRBJ1-4; d_gene: NA
CDR3aa: CASSLAHNTGELFF; CDR3nt: TGTGCCAGCAGCTTAGCCCACAACACCGGGGAGCTGTTTTTT; abundance: NA; v_gene: TRBV7-3; j_gene: TRBJ2-2; d_gene: NA
CDR3aa: CASSLAGQSLTEGYTF; CDR3nt: TGTGCCAGCAGTTTGGCAGGGCAGAGCCTGACAGAGGGCTACACCTTC; abundance: NA; v_gene: TRBV28; j_gene: TRBJ1-2; d_gene: NA
CDR3aa: CASSLVAGGYTGELFF; CDR3nt: TGCGCCAGCAGCTTGGTGGCAGGGGGATACACCGGGGAGCTGTTTTTT; abundance: NA; v_gene: TRBV5-1; j_gene: TRBJ2-2; d_gene: TRBD1
CDR3aa: CASSLTSGQGANTGELFF; CDR3nt: TGTGCCAGCAGCTTAACGTCGGGACAGGGGGCGAACACCGGGGAGCTGTTTTTT; abundance: NA; v_gene: TRBV7-3; j_gene: TRBJ2-2; d_gene: TRBD1
CDR3aa: CASSALETQYF; CDR3nt: TGTGCCAGCTCGGCGCTGGAGACCCAGTACTTC; abundance: NA; v_gene: TRBV2; j_gene: TRBJ2-5; d_gene: NA
CDR3aa: CASSLDYAGNEQFF; CDR3nt: TGTGCCAGCAGCTTAGATTATGCGGGCAATGAGCAGTTCTTC; abundance: NA; v_gene: TRBV11-3; j_gene: TRBJ2-1; d_gene: NA
CDR3aa: CASSVRLAGGYTDEQYF; CDR3nt: TGTGCCAGCAGCGTACGACTAGCGGGGGGATACACGGACGAGCAGTACTTC; abundance: NA; v_gene: TRBV5-6; j_gene: TRBJ2-7; d_gene: TRBD2
CDR3aa: CASSYSGGINTGELFF; CDR3nt: TGTGCCAGCAGTTACTCGGGGGGGATTAACACCGGGGAGCTGTTTTTT; abundance: NA; v_gene: TRBV6-5; j_gene: TRBJ2-2; d_gene: TRBD2
CDR3aa: CASSVEGRADYGYTF; CDR3nt: TGTGCCAGCAGCGTCGAAGGCAGGGCTGACTATGGCTACACCTTC; abundance: NA; v_gene: TRBV9; j_gene: TRBJ1-2; d_gene: NA
CDR3aa: CASSMGQGARGYTF; CDR3nt: TGTGCCAGCAGCATGGGACAGGGGGCGCGGGGCTACACCTTC; abundance: NA; v_gene: TRBV7-2; j_gene: TRBJ1-2; d_gene: TRBD1
CDR3aa: CASSLSGGGLGDYEQYF; CDR3nt: TGTGCCAGCAGCCTATCCGGGGGGGGCCTGGGGGATTACGAGCAGTACTTC; abundance: NA; v_gene: TRBV27; j_gene: TRBJ2-7; d_gene: TRBD2
CDR3aa: CASSISGTGVYNEQFF; CDR3nt: TGTGCCAGTAGTATCTCCGGGACAGGGGTCTACAATGAGCAGTTCTTC; abundance: NA; v_gene: TRBV19; j_gene: TRBJ2-1; d_gene: TRBD1
CDR3aa: CASSERHGEAFF; CDR3nt: TGCGCCAGCAGTGAACGACACGGTGAAGCTTTCTTT; abundance: once; v_gene: TRBV10-1; j_gene: TRBJ1-1; d_gene: NA
CDR3aa: CASSDQGANVLTF; CDR3nt: TGTGCCAGCTCGGATCAGGGGGCCAACGTCCTGACTTTC; abundance: NA; v_gene: TRBV18; j_gene: TRBJ2-6; d_gene: NA
CDR3aa: CASSYSDTRQPQHF; CDR3nt: TGTGCCAGCAGTTACTCCGACACAAGGCAGCCCCAGCATTTT; abundance: NA; v_gene: TRBV6-5; j_gene: TRBJ1-5; d_gene: NA
CDR3aa: CSLEGRGLAGSMSYNEQFF; CDR3nt: TGCAGCTTGGAGGGTCGGGGACTAGCGGGATCCATGTCCTACAATGAGCAGTTCTTC; abundance: NA; v_gene: TRBV29-1; j_gene: TRBJ2-1; d_gene: TRBD2
CDR3aa: CASSSGGNNEKLFF; CDR3nt: TGTGCCAGCAGCTCAGGCGGAAATAATGAAAAACTGTTTTTT; abundance: NA; v_gene: TRBV7-8; j_gene: TRBJ1-4; d_gene: NA
CDR3aa: CASTYRAPGNEQFF; CDR3nt: TGTGCCAGCACCTACCGGGCCCCGGGGAATGAGCAGTTCTTC; abundance: NA; v_gene: TRBV2; j_gene: TRBJ2-1; d_gene: NA
CDR3aa: CASSPDRRSGNTIYF; CDR3nt: TGTGCCAGCAGTCCCGACAGGCGCTCTGGAAACACCATATATTTT; abundance: NA; v_gene: TRBV6-6; j_gene: TRBJ1-3; d_gene: NA
CDR3aa: CASSPEGLAGTDTQYF; CDR3nt: TGCGCCAGCAGCCCCGAGGGACTAGCGGGCACAGATACGCAGTATTTT; abundance: NA; v_gene: TRBV5-1; j_gene: TRBJ2-3; d_gene: TRBD2
CDR3aa: CASSIGEKLFF; CDR3nt: TGTGCCAGTAGTATTGGTGAAAAACTGTTTTTT; abundance: NA; v_gene: TRBV19; j_gene: TRBJ1-4; d_gene: NA
CDR3aa: CASSPQGGFRETQYF; CDR3nt: TGTGCCAGCTCACCACAGGGAGGGTTCCGGGAGACCCAGTACTTC; abundance: once; v_gene: TRBV18; j_gene: TRBJ2-5; d_gene: TRBD2
CDR3aa: CASSVNRGLNTEAFF; CDR3nt: TGTGCCAGCAGCGTAAACAGGGGACTGAACACTGAAGCTTTCTTT; abundance: NA; v_gene: TRBV5-5; j_gene: TRBJ1-1; d_gene: TRBD1
CDR3aa: CSARADYEQYF; CDR3nt: TGCAGTGCTAGAGCGGACTACGAGCAGTACTTC; abundance: NA; v_gene: TRBV20-1; j_gene: TRBJ2-7; d_gene: NA
CDR3aa: CASSIQTGVGNEKLFF; CDR3nt: TGCGCCAGCAGCATCCAGACAGGGGTCGGTAATGAAAAACTGTTTTTT; abundance: once; v_gene: TRBV5-1; j_gene: TRBJ1-4; d_gene: TRBD1
CDR3aa: CASRWAQGPEAFF; CDR3nt: TGTGCCAGCAGGTGGGCCCAGGGGCCTGAAGCTTTCTTT; abundance: NA; v_gene: TRBV28; j_gene: TRBJ1-1; d_gene: NA
CDR3aa: CASSLAGGAEAFF; CDR3nt: TGTGCCAGCAGCTTGGCAGGGGGCGCTGAAGCTTTCTTT; abundance: NA; v_gene: TRBV5-4; j_gene: TRBJ1-1; d_gene: TRBD1
CDR3aa: CASSPSGQGPNEQFF; CDR3nt: TGCGCCAGCAGCCCCTCGGGACAGGGGCCCAATGAGCAGTTCTTC; abundance: NA; v_gene: TRBV5-1; j_gene: TRBJ2-1; d_gene: TRBD1
CDR3aa: CASSLEGGEETQYF; CDR3nt: TGTGCCAGCAGCTTGGAGGGAGGGGAAGAGACCCAGTACTTC; abundance: NA; v_gene: TRBV5-4; j_gene: TRBJ2-5; d_gene: TRBD2
CDR3aa: CASSLGQGSYEQYF; CDR3nt: TGTGCCAGCAGTTTGGGACAGGGATCCTACGAGCAGTACTTC; abundance: NA; v_gene: TRBV6-5; j_gene: TRBJ2-7; d_gene: TRBD1
CDR3aa: CASSQEEGKETQYF; CDR3nt: TGCGCCAGCAGCCAAGAAGAGGGGAAAGAGACCCAGTACTTC; abundance: NA; v_gene: TRBV4-1; j_gene: TRBJ2-5; d_gene: NA
CDR3aa: CASSSTRQGGETQYF; CDR3nt: TGCGCCAGCAGCTCCACCCGGCAGGGGGGGGAGACCCAGTACTTC; abundance: NA; v_gene: TRBV5-1; j_gene: TRBJ2-5; d_gene: NA
CDR3aa: CSVGQLNQPQHF; CDR3nt: TGCAGCGTTGGGCAGCTCAATCAGCCCCAGCATTTT; abundance: NA; v_gene: TRBV29-1; j_gene: TRBJ1-5; d_gene: NA
CDR3aa: CASSIDPGKGYTF; CDR3nt: TGTGCCAGTAGTATAGATCCAGGGAAAGGCTACACCTTC; abundance: NA; v_gene: TRBV19; j_gene: TRBJ1-2; d_gene: NA
CDR3aa: CAISEEAGAYNEQFF; CDR3nt: TGTGCCATCAGTGAGGAAGCGGGAGCCTACAATGAGCAGTTCTTC; abundance: NA; v_gene: TRBV10-3; j_gene: TRBJ2-1; d_gene: TRBD2
CDR3aa: CASSDAGQPAGNTIYF; CDR3nt: TGTGCCAGCAGTGATGCGGGACAGCCGGCTGGAAACACCATATATTTT; abundance: NA; v_gene: TRBV6-1; j_gene: TRBJ1-3; d_gene: TRBD1
CDR3aa: CASSEPGQGNTGELFF; CDR3nt: TGCGCCAGCAGTGAACCGGGACAGGGGAACACCGGGGAGCTGTTTTTT; abundance: NA; v_gene: TRBV10-1; j_gene: TRBJ2-2; d_gene: TRBD1